The rows below give T cell receptor beta chains drawn from one sample of a study of T cell responses to AZD1222 COVID-19 vaccine. This table comes from immunoSEQ multiplex PCR, and its TCRdb copy is limited to in-frame clones, with some not included. In the table there are around 50,000 clones, just over 85% of which are singletons. Sequencing was performed on peripheral blood, taken 28 days after the second AZD1222 dose. The source is an adult who received the AZD1222 COVID-19 vaccine. CDR3s leave out the opening cysteine and the closing phenylalanine or tryptophan.

TRBV28,ASSLGEGQGVGETQY
TRBV20-1,SAIRSYEQY
TRBV5-8,ASSLANTEAF
TRBV5-3,ARSPQEGAYEQY
TRBV5-1,ASSSSPGAGGREETQY
TRBV2,ASRGAETTGELF
TRBV7-9,ASSSGLYYEQY
TRBV7-9,ASSPPLTLVSPLH
TRBV3-1/TRBV3-2,ASSPPDRGQGGYT
TRBV29-1,SVLGGDPSYNEQF
TRBV7-3,ASSLTGVRNYGYT
TRBV19,ASNSGANVLT
TRBV4-1,ASSQEWPTNEKLF
TRBV6-5,ASTRRGRDHEQY
TRBV28,ASSFTGGNTEAF
TRBV21-1,ASSTTSGSSAYEQY
TRBV7-8,ASTGQAARETQY
TRBV3-1/TRBV3-2,ASSHLLGGEAYEQY
TRBV2,ASSVGQFTAY
TRBV10-2,ASSESNPGVLTFGTGELF
TRBV2,ASSVGTEEETQY
TRBV7-8,ASSLAGALGEQY
TRBV7-2,ASSLETQGNDYEQY
TRBV3-1/TRBV3-2,ASSPGLVETQY
TRBV15,ATSREAANTEAF
TRBV5-1,ASSLSLAGADTQY
TRBV18,ASSLRNPGLAGADTQY
TRBV6-5,ASSPTGNTEAF
TRBV24-1,ATSDTEGPTNYGYT